Listed here are 6 T cell receptor beta chains from one sample, sequenced in a study of blood T cells in healthy people across ages. Combining a sample-barcoded 5' primer with a J-beta primer mix, a second PCR ran for about 6 to 12 cycles. TCRdb re-called the 5' RACE reads with MiXCR, one entry per CDR3 protein. The sample yields around 800,000 distinct CDR3 sequences, more than 25% seen once. Separately, the same data were catalogued under a study of T cells of mothers and their children.

The specimen was blood. The receptors originated from a boy aged 5-17 years in good health.

The rearrangement links TRBV20-1 to TRBJ1-1; a weak D match, TRBD1 (5 bases). Trimming took off 6 bases at V and 12 bases at J, with 23 bases between the two ends. Germline V lookup: CDR1 DFQATT, CDR2 SNEGSKA (reference sequence). CDR3 size: 13 residues. The CDR3 bases are TGCAGTGCCAAACCAGGACAAGAGGGTTGGACTTTCTTT. Translation: CSAKPGQEGWTFF.

This clonotype has a handful of counts. The chain combines TRBV21-1 with TRBJ1-2; the table assigns TRBD1, which was not confirmed against the DNA. TRBV21-1 is an annotated pseudogene. CDR3 size: 16 residues. CDR3 coding DNA: TGTGCCAGCAGCAAAGAAGCCCGGGGGCGCGTCTATGGCTACACCTTC. This codes for CASSKEARGRVYGYTF.

The chain employs TRBV7-3 and TRBJ2-5; the match to TRBD2 covers 9 bases. Germline CDR1 SGHTA, CDR2 FQGTGA. The CDR3 runs to 15 residues. The trim removed 5 bases at V and 4 bases at J, leaving 8 bases unmatched. The CDR3 bases are TGTGCCAGCAGCCTAGCGGGGTCCCGGGGAGAGACCCAGTACTTC. Protein sequence: CASSLAGSRGETQYF.

This clonotype showed up just a few times. The rearrangement links TRBV6-1 to TRBJ2-5; the match to TRBD2 covers 7 bases. The J call is doubtful: the DNA matches TRBJ2-1 better. CDR3 size: 14 residues. The germline V gene encodes CDR1 MNHNS and CDR2 SASEGT. CDR3 residues: CATSQGTIINEQFF. The CDR3 nucleotides are TGTGCCACCTCGCAAGGGACTATAATAAATGAGCAGTTCTTC.

The chain has TRBV9 and TRBJ2-1, with unresolved D. Germline CDR1 reads SGDLS; CDR2 reads YYNGEE. The CDR3 is 14 residues long. The V gene lost 0 bases and the J gene lost 9 bases, with 13 bases spanning the gap. CDR3 amino acids: CASSVVVDLGEQFF. DNA for the CDR3: TGTGCCAGCAGCGTAGTGGTGGATTTGGGTGAGCAGTTCTTC.

The chain recombines TRBV28 with TRBJ2-1; TRBD2 agrees at 9 bases. V dropped 2 bases and J dropped 8; count of bases not matched to a gene: 10. The CDR3 contains 16 residues. Germline CDR1 is MDHEN and CDR2 is SYDVKM. The CDR3 coding sequence is TGTGCCAGCAGTTTAATCGGAGCGGGGGGAAATCATGAGCAGTTCTTC. The encoded protein is CASSLIGAGGNHEQFF.